The 4 T cell receptor beta chains reported below all come from one sample, sequenced in a study of blood T cell repertoires in COVID-19. Method: immunoSEQ multiplex PCR; TCRdb's copy keeps in-frame clones and lacks some. The table has approximately 110,000 clones, 92% seen once. The sample comprised peripheral blood. These receptors were collected from a man in his fifties or sixties with COVID-19, enrolled during active disease.

The rearrangement uses TRBV10-3 and TRBJ2-2; 10 positions agree with TRBD1. V shed 4 bases and J 5 bases; nucleotides not matched to a gene: 1. The CDR3 runs 14 residues. Germline V gene lookup returns CDR1 ENHRY and CDR2 SYGVKD. This CDR3 reads CAISGTGGTGELFF. The CDR3 coding sequence is TGTGCCATCAGTGGGACAGGGGGGACCGGGGAGCTGTTTTTT.

The V gene is TRBV4-1, the J gene TRBJ2-2; D is possibly TRBD2 (6 bases). The CDR3 length is 17 residues. The germline gives CDR1 MGHRA, CDR2 YSYEKL. V lost 4 bases and J lost 0, with 15 bases in between. DNA for the CDR3: TGCGCCAGCAGCCCGTACGACCGCGGGACGAACACCGGGGAGCTGTTTTTT. This translates into CASSPYDRGTNTGELFF.

This rearrangement joins TRBV30 to TRBJ1-3; D gene ambiguous. This CDR3 contains 15 residues. V dropped 0 bases and J dropped 0 bases, with 9 bases sitting between them. Germline CDR1 and CDR2: GTSNPN and SVGIG (reference sequence). CDR3 in amino acids: CAWSVSLSSGNTIYF. The CDR3 DNA is TGTGCCTGGAGTGTATCCCTGAGCTCTGGAAACACCATATATTTT. Full variable domain (rest looked up from reference TRBV30 and TRBJ1-3): SQTIHQWPATLVQPVGSPLSLECTVEGTSNPNLYWYRQAAGRGLQLLFYSVGIGQISSEVPQNLSASRPQDRQFILSSKKLLLSDSGFYLCAWSVSLSSGNTIYFGEGSWLTVV.

The CDR3 reads CASSVRLDAYNEQFF. The CDR3 region has the DNA TGTGCCAGCAGCGTCCGACTAGATGCCTACAATGAGCAGTTCTTC. The chain joins TRBV9 to TRBJ2-1, with a weak D call TRBD2 (6 bases). CDR1 and CDR2 (germline): SGDLS, YYNGEE. The CDR3 totals 15 residues. Trimming left V 2 bases short and J 2 bases short, with 11 bases between.